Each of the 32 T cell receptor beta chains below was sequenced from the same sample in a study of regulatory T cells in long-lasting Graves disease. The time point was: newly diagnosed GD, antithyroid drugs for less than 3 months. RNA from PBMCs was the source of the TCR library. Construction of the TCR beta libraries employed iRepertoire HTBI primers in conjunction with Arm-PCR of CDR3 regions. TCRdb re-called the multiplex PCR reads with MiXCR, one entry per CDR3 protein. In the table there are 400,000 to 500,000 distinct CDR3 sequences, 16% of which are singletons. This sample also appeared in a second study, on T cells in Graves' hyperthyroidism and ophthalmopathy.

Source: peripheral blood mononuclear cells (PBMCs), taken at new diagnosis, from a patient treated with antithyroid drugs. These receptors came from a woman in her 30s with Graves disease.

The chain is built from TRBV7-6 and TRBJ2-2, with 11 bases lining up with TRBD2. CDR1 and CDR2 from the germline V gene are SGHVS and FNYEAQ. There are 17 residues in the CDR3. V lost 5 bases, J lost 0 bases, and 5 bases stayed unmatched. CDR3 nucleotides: TGTGCCAGCAGCCCTCTAGCGGGGGGATCGAACACCGGGGAGCTGTTTTTT. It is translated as CASSPLAGGSNTGELFF.

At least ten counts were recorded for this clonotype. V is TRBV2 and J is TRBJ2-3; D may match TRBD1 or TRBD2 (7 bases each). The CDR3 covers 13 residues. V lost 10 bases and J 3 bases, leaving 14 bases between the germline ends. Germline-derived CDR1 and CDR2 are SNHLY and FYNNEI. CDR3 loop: CAIQRDSTDTQYF. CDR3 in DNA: TGTGCCATCCAGCGGGACAGTACAGATACGCAGTATTTT.

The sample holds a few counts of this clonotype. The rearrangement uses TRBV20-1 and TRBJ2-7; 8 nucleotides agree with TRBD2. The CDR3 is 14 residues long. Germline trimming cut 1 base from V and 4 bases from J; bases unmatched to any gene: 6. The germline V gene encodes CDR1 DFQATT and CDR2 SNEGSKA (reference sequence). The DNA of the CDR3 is TGCAGTGCTAGAGTCCCTACTAGCGGTTACGAGCAGTACTTC. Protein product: CSARVPTSGYEQYF.

CDR3 DNA: TGTGCCAGCAGGGAAGCCTGGAGGGGCGGGACTAGGCGGGGGAATAGAGAGCAGTTCTTC. Protein: CASREAWRGGTRRGNREQFF. This rearrangement joins TRBV28 to TRBJ2-1; 8 bases map to TRBD2. Per the germline V gene, CDR1 is MDHEN and CDR2 is SYDVKM. The CDR3 extends over 20 amino acids. V lost 6 bases, J lost 10 bases, and 29 bases stayed unmatched.

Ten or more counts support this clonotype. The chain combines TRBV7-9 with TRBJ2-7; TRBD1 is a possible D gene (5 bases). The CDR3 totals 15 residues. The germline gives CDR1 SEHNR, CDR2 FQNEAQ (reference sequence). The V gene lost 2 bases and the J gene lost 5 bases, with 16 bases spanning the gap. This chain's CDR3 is CASSLSGWGSNEQYF. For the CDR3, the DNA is TGTGCCAGCAGCTTATCAGGGTGGGGTTCCAACGAGCAGTACTTC.

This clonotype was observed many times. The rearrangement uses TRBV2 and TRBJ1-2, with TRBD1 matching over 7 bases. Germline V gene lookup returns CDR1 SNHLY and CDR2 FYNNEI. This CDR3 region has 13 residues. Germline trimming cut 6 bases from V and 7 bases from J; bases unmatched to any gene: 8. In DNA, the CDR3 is TGTGCCAGCAGCGGTGGGACAGCAGGTGGCTACACCTTC. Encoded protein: CASSGGTAGGYTF.

The chain's CDR3 is CSVEDPSGGGYEQYF. CDR3 sequence (DNA): TGCAGCGTTGAGGACCCCTCAGGGGGAGGCTACGAGCAGTACTTC. The rearrangement uses TRBV29-1 and TRBJ2-7; possibly TRBD1 for D (7 bases). Germline CDR1 reads SQVTM; CDR2 reads ANQGSEA. The CDR3 covers 15 residues. V lost 3 bases and J 3 bases, leaving 18 bases between the germline ends.

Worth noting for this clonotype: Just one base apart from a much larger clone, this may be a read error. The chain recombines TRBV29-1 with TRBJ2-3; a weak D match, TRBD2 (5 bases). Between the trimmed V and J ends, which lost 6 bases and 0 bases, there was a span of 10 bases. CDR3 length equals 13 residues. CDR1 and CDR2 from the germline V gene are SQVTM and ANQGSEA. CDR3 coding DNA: TGCAGCGTCGAACGGACTAGCACAGATACGCAGTATTTT. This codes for CSVERTSTDTQYF.

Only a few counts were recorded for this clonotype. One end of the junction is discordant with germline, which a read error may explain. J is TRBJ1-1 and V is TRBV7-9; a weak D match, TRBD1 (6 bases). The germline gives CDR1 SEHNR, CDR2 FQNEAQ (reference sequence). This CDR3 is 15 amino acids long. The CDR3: CASSLDARGSYEALF. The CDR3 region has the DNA TGTGCCAGCAGCTTAGATGCCAGGGGCTCCTATGAAGCTCTCTTT.

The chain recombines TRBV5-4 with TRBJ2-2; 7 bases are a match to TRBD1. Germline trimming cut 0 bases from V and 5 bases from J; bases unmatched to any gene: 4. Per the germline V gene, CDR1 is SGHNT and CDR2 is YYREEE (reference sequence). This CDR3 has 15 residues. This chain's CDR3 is CASSLGGTATGELFF. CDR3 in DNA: TGTGCCAGCAGCTTGGGTGGGACAGCAACCGGGGAGCTGTTTTTT.

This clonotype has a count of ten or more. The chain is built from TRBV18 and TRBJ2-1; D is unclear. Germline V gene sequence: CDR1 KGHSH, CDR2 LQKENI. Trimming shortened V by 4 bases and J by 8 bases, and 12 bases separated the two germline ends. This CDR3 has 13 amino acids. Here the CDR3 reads CASSRIENHEQFF. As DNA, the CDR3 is TGTGCCAGCTCACGGATAGAGAATCATGAGCAGTTCTTC.

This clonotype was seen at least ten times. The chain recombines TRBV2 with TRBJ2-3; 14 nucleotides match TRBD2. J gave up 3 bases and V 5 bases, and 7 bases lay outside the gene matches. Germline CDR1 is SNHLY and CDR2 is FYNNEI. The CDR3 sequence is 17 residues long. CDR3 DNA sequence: TGTGCCAGCAGTCGTGGACTAGCGGGAGGTGGTACAGATACGCAGTATTTT. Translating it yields CASSRGLAGGGTDTQYF. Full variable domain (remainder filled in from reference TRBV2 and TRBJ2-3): EPEVTQTPSHQVTQMGQEVILRCVPISNHLYFYWYRQILGQKVEFLVSFYNNEISEKSEIFDDQFSVERPDGSNFTLKIRSTKLEDSAMYFCASSRGLAGGGTDTQYFGPGTRLTVL.

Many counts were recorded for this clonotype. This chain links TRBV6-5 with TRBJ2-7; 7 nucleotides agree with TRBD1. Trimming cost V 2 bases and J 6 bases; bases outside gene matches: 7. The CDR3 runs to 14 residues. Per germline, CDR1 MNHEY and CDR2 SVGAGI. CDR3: CASSYQDRKGEQYF. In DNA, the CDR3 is TGTGCCAGCAGTTACCAGGACAGGAAGGGCGAGCAGTACTTC.

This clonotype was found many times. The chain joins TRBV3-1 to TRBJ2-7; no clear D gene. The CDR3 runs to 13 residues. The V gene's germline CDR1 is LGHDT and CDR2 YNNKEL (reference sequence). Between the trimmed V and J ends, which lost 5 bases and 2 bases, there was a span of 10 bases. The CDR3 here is CASSLRAPYEQYF. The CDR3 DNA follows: TGTGCCAGCAGCTTACGGGCGCCCTACGAGCAGTACTTC.

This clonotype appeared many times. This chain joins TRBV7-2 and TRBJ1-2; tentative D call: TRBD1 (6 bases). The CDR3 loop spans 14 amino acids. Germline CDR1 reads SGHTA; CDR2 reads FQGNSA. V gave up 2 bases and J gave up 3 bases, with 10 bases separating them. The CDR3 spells CASSLQGLDYGYTF. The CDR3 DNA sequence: TGTGCCAGCAGCTTACAGGGGCTGGACTATGGCTACACCTTC. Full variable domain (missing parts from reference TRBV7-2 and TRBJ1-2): GAGVSQSPSNKVTEKGKDVELRCDPISGHTALYWYRQSLGQGLEFLIYFQGNSAPDKSGLPSDRFSAERTGGSVSTLTIQRTQQEDSAVYLCASSLQGLDYGYTFGSGTRLTVV.

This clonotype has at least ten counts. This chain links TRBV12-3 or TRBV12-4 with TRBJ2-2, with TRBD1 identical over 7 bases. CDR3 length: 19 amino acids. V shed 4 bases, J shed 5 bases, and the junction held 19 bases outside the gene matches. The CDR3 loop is CASSSPRQGYWGRTGELFF. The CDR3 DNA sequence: TGTGCCAGCAGTTCGCCTCGACAGGGTTACTGGGGAAGGACCGGGGAGCTGTTTTTT.

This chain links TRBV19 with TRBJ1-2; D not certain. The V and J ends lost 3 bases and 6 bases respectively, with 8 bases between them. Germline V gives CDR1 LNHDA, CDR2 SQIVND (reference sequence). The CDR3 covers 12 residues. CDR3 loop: CASSMDNDGYTF. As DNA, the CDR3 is TGTGCCAGTAGTATGGATAATGATGGCTACACCTTC. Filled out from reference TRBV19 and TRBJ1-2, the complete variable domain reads DGGITQSPKYLFRKEGQNVTLSCEQNLNHDAMYWYRQDPGQGLRLIYYSQIVNDFQKGDIAEGYSVSREKKESFPLTVTSAQKNPTAFYLCASSMDNDGYTFGSGTRLTVV.

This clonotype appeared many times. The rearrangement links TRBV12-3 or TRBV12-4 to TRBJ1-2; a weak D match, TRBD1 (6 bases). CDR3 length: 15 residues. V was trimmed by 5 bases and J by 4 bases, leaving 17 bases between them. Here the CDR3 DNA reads TGTGCCAGCAGTACCTCAGGGGCAACGCCCTATGGCTACACCTTC. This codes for CASSTSGATPYGYTF.

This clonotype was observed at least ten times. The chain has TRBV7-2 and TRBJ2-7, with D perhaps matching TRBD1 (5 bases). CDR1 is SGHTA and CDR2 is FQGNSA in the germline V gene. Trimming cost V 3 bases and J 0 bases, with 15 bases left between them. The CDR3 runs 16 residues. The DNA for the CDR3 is TGTGCCAGCAGCTTTATGACAGTGAAGGACTCCTACGAGCAGTACTTC. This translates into CASSFMTVKDSYEQYF.

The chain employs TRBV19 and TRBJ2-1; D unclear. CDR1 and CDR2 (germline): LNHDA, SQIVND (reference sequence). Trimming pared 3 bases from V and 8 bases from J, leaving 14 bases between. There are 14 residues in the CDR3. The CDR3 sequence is CASSIPRKDDEQFF. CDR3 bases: TGTGCCAGTAGTATCCCCCGGAAGGACGATGAGCAGTTCTTC.

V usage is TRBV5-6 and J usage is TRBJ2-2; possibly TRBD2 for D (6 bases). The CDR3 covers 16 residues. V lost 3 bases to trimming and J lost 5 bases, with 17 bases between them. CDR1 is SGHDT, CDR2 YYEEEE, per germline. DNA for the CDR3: TGTGCCAGCAGCTGGGGTCCAGCGGGCGGGACCGGGGAGCTGTTTTTT. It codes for CASSWGPAGGTGELFF.

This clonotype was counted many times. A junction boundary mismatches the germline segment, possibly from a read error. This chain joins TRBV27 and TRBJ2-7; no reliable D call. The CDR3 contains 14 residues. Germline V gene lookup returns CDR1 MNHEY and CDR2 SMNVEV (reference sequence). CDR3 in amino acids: CARTSTAASYGQYF. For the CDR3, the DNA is TGTGCCAGGACCTCTACTGCAGCCTCCTACGGGCAGTACTTC.

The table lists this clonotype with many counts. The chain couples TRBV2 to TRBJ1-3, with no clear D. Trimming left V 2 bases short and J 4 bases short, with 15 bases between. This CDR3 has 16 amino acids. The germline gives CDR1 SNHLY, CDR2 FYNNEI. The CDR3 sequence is CASSELGRAWGNTIYF. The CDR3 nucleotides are TGTGCCAGCAGTGAACTCGGTCGCGCGTGGGGAAACACCATATATTTT.

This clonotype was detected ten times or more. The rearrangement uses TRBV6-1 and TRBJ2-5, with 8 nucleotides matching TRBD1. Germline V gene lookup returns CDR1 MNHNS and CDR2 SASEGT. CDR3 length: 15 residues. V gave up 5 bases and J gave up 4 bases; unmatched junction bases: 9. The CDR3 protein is CASSTTRGPTETQYF. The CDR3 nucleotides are TGTGCCAGCAGTACCACCAGGGGGCCTACAGAGACCCAGTACTTC.

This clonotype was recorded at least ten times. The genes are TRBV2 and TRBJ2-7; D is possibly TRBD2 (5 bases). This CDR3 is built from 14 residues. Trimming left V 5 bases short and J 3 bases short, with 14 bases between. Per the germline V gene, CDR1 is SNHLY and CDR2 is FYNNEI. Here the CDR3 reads CASSIPGSVYEQYF. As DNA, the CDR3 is TGTGCCAGCAGTATACCGGGGTCGGTCTACGAGCAGTACTTC.

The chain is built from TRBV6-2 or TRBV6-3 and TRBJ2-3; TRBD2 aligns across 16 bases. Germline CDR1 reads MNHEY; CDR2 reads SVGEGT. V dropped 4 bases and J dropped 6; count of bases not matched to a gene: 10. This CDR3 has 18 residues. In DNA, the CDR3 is TGTGCCAGCAGTTCCACCGGGACTAGCGGGAGGGCCGGGGATACGCAGTATTTT. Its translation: CASSSTGTSGRAGDTQYF.

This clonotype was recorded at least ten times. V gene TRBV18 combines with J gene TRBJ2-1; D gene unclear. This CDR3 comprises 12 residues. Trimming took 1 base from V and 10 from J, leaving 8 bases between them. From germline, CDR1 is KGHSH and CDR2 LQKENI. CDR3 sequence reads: CASSPQQWEQFF. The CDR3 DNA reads TGTGCCAGCTCACCACAGCAGTGGGAGCAGTTCTTC.

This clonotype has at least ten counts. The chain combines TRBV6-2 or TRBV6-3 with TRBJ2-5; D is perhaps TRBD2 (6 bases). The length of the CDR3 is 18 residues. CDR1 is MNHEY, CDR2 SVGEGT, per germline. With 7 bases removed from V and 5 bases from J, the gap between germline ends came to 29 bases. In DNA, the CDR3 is TGTGCCAGCACCAGATGGGGGGTCGCACTGGGGGTGCAGGAGACCCAGTACTTC. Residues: CASTRWGVALGVQETQYF.

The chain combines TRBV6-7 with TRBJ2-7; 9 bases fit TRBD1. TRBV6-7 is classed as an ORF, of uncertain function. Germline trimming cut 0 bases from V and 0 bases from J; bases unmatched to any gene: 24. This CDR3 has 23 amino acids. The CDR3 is CASSYSNYNRGPRSPLFSYEQYF. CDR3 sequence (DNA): TGTGCCAGCAGTTACTCGAACTACAACAGGGGGCCTCGCTCACCCCTTTTCTCCTACGAGCAGTACTTC.

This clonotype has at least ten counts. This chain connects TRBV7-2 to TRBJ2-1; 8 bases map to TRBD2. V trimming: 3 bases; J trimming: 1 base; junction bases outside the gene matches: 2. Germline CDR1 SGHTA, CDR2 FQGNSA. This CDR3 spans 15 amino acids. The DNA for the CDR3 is TGTGCCAGCAGCTTCCGACTAGCGTCCTACAATGAGCAGTTCTTC. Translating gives CASSFRLASYNEQFF.

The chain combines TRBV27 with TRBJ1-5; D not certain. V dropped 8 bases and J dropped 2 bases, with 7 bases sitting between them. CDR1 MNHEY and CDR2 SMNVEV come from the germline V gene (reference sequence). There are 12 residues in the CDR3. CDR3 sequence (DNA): TGTGCCAGCTGGGCGGGCAATCAGCCCCAGCATTTT. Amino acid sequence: CASWAGNQPQHF.

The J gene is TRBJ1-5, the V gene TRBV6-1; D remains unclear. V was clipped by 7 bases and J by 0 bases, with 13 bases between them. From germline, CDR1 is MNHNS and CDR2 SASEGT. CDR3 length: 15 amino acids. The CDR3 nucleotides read TGTGCCAGCAACCGAAACCAGTATAGCAATCAGCCCCAGCATTTT. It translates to CASNRNQYSNQPQHF.